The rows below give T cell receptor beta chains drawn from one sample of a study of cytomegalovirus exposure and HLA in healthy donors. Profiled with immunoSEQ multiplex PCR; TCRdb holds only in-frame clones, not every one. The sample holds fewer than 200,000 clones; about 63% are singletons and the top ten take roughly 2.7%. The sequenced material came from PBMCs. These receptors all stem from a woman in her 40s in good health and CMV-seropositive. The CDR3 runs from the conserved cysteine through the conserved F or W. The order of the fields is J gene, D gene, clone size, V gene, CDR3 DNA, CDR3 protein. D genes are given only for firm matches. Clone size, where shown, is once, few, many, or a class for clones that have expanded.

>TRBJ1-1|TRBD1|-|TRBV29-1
TGCAGCGTCGGGACAGGGTTATTAATCGACACTGAAGCTTTCTTT
CSVGTGLLIDTEAFF
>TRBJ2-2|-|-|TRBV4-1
TGCGCCAGCAGCCTGGACGGGACTTTTACCGGGGAGCTGTTTTTT
CASSLDGTFTGELFF
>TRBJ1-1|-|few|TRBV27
TGTGCCAGCAGTTTATCGATGTCAGGGGCCTACATGAACACTGAAGCTTTCTTT
CASSLSMSGAYMNTEAFF
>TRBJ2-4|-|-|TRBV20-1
TGCAGTGCCCAGAACAAAAACATTCAGTACTTC
CSAQNKNIQYF
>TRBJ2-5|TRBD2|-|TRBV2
TGTGCCAGCAGTTATCTTCTTAGCGGGGGGGCTCAGACCCAGTACTTC
CASSYLLSGGAQTQYF
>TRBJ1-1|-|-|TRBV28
TGTGCCAGCAGTTTTAACGAGGGCACTGAAGCTTTCTTT
CASSFNEGTEAFF
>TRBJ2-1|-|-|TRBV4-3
TGCGCCAGCAGCCCTGGGACTTTCAATGAGCAGTTCTTC
CASSPGTFNEQFF
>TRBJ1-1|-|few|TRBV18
TGTGCCAGCTCACCTAGGACAGACGGTGAAGCTTTCTTT
CASSPRTDGEAFF
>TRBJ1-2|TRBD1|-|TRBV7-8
TGTGCCAGCAGCTTAATCCCCCAGGGGGCGCGAGGCTACACCTTC
CASSLIPQGARGYTF
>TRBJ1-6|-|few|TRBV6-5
TGTGCCAGCAGACTTGGACAGAATAATTCACCCCTCCACTTT
CASRLGQNNSPLHF
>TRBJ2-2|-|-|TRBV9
TGTGCCAGCAGCGTAGTCCGGGGTGGGGAGCTGTTTTTT
CASSVVRGGELFF
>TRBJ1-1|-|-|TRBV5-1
TGCGCCAGCAGCTTGCGTCCGGGTGACACTGAAGCTTTCTTT
CASSLRPGDTEAFF
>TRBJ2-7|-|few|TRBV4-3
TGCGCCAGCAGCCAAGGAGGAAGGGGATACGAGCAGTACTTC
CASSQGGRGYEQYF
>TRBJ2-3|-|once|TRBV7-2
TGTGCCAGCAGCCTCCCCCACCAGGGTACGCAGTATTTT
CASSLPHQGTQYF
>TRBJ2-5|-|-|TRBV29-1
TGCAGCGTGGACAGAGGACAAGAGACCCAGTACTTC
CSVDRGQETQYF
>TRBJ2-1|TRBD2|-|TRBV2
TGTGCCAGCAGGGCGACTAGCGGGACCTACAATGAGCAGTTCTTC
CASRATSGTYNEQFF
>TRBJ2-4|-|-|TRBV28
TGTGCCAGCAGTTCAGGAAGTCCCTTACCCTACATTCAGTACTTC
CASSSGSPLPYIQYF
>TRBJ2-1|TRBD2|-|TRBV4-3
TGCGCCAGCAGCCAAGAGAGGAGTAGGCTAGCGGCGAATGAGCAGTTCTTC
CASSQERSRLAANEQFF
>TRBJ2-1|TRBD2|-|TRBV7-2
TGTGCCAGCAGCGCCTTAGGAGGGCGGGGGGGGAGTGAGCAGTTCTTC
CASSALGGRGGSEQFF
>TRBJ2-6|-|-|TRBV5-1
TGCGCCAGCAGACAGGTCACTGGGGCCAACGTCCTGACTTTC
CASRQVTGANVLTF
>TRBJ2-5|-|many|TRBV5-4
TGTGCCAGCAGTTCATCGAGGGAGACCCAGTACTTC
CASSSSRETQYF
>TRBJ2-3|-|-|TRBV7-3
TGTGCCAGCAGCCGCTCTACTAGACGGGTGACAGATACGCAGTATTTT
CASSRSTRRVTDTQYF
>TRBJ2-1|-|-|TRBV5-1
TGCGCCAGCAGCCCGGGGGTCCCAGACAATGAGCAGTTCTTC
CASSPGVPDNEQFF
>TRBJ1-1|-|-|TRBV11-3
TGTGCCAGCAGCCAGGAACAGAACACTGAAGCTTTCTTT
CASSQEQNTEAFF
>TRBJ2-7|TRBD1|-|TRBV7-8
TGTGCCAGCAGGCCACCCGGGACAGCCTACTACGAGCAGTACTTC
CASRPPGTAYYEQYF
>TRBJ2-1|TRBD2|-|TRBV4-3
TGCGCCAGCAGCCATACTAGCGGTCGCTCCTACAATGAGCAGTTCTTC
CASSHTSGRSYNEQFF
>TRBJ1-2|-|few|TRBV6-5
TGTGCCAGCAAAACAGGGACGATCCCGCGTGGCTACACCTTC
CASKTGTIPRGYTF
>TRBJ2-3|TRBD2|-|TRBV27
TGTGCCAGCAGTGGGGGGGCTAGCGGGGGGGTGGATACGCAGTATTTT
CASSGGASGGVDTQYF
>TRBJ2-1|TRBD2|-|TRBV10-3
TGTGCCATCAGTGGTCTTGGACTAGCGGGGGTTGGCAATGAGCAGTTCTTC
CAISGLGLAGVGNEQFF
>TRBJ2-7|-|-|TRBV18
TGTGCCAGCTCACCCCCGGGACACTTTTACGAGCAGTACTTC
CASSPPGHFYEQYF
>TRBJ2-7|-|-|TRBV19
TGTGCCAGTACGGGAATTGACAGGACGGGGGGCTACGAGCAGTACTTC
CASTGIDRTGGYEQYF
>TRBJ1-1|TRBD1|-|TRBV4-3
TGCGCCAGCAGCCAAGGGGCAGGGGGCGCGGACACTGAAGCTTTCTTT
CASSQGAGGADTEAFF
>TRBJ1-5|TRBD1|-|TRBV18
TGTGCCAGCTCCGGGACAGGGGTTTATCAGCCCCAGCATTTT
CASSGTGVYQPQHF
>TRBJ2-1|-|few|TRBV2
TGTGCCAGCAGCCCCGGACACTACAATGAGCAGTTCTTC
CASSPGHYNEQFF
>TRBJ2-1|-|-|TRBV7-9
TGTGCCAGCAGCTTGGACCTGGAGGGTGAGCAGTTCTTC
CASSLDLEGEQFF
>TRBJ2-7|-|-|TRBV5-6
TGTGCCAGCAGCTTGACCGTACAGGGCGCGCAGTACTTC
CASSLTVQGAQYF
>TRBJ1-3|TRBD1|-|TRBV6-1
TGTGCCAGCAGTGAAAGGAGGGACAGCTCCATATATTTT
CASSERRDSSIYF
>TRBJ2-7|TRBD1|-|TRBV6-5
TGTGCCAGCAGTTACGCAGGGGGAAGCTCCTACGAGCAGTACTTC
CASSYAGGSSYEQYF
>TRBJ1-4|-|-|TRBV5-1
TGCGCCAGCAGCGGCGGAACAACTAATGAAAAACTGTTTTTT
CASSGGTTNEKLFF
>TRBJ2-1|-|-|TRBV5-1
TGCGCCAGCAGCATACAGGGGGGGCCCTACAATGAGCAGTTCTTC
CASSIQGGPYNEQFF
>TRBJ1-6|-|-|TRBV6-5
TGTGCCAGCAGTTACCGAGACATGTATAATTCACCCCTCCACTTT
CASSYRDMYNSPLHF
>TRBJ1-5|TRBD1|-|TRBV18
TGTGCCAGCTCACCGACAGGGGGTCTGCCCCAGCATTTT
CASSPTGGLPQHF
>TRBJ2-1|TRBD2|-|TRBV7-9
TGTGCCAGCAGCTTATCAGGCGGGAGGGCCGAGAATGAGCAGTTCTTC
CASSLSGGRAENEQFF
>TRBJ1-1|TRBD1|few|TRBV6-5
TGTGCCAGCAGCTTGGGACAGGGGGCCCACACTGAAGCTTTCTTT
CASSLGQGAHTEAFF
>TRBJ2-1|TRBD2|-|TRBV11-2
TGTGCCAGCAGCTTAGTACTAGCGGGAGAGAGCTCCTACAATGAGCAGTTCTTC
CASSLVLAGESSYNEQFF
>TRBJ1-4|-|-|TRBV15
TGTGCCACCAGCAGTGGGCTCCGGGGGGCTAATGAAAAACTGTTTTTT
CATSSGLRGANEKLFF
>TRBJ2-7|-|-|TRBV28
TGTGCCAGCAGTTTAGGTGGGAGCTCCTACGAGCAGTACTTC
CASSLGGSSYEQYF
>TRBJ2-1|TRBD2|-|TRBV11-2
TGTGCCAGCAGCCCGGGACTAGCGTCCTACAATGAGCAGTTCTTC
CASSPGLASYNEQFF
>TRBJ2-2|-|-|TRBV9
TGTGCCAGCAGCGTAGGTATTAGCGGCAACACCGGGGAGCTGTTTTTT
CASSVGISGNTGELFF
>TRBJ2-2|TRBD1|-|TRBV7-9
TGTGCCAGCAGCGCACAGGGGACGAACACCGGGGAGCTGTTTTTT
CASSAQGTNTGELFF
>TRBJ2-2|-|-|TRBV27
TGTGCCAGCAGTTTATCGCCGCAGGGGCCCGGGGAGCTGTTTTTT
CASSLSPQGPGELFF
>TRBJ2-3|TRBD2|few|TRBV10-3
TGTGCCATCAGTGAAGGGACTAGCGGGGGGGGAGATACGCAGTATTTT
CAISEGTSGGGDTQYF
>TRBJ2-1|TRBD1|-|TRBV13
TGTGCCAGCAGCCTGGACAGGGCGCAGTTCTTC
CASSLDRAQFF
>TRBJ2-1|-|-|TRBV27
TGTGCCAGCAGCCCCGCGGGGCATGCCTACAATGAGCAGTTCTTC
CASSPAGHAYNEQFF
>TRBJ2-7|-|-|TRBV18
TGTGCCAGCTCACCACCGTCCCAGGGCTCCTACGAGCAGTACTTC
CASSPPSQGSYEQYF
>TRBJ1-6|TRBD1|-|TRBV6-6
TGTGCCAGCAGTTACTACGGACAGGGGAATTCACCCCTCCACTTT
CASSYYGQGNSPLHF
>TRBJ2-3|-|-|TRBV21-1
TGTGCCAGCTGTCAATCCACAGATACGCAGTATTTT
CASCQSTDTQYF
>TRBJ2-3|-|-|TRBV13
TGTGCCAGCAGCTTGGAGGATACGCAGTATTTT
CASSLEDTQYF
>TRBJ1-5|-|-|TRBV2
TGTGCCAGCAGTGAGGGACTGACGAATCAGCCCCAGCATTTT
CASSEGLTNQPQHF
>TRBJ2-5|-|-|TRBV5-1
TGCGCCAGCAGCCCCCGGACAGCCCAAGAGACCCAGTACTTC
CASSPRTAQETQYF